This entry features one TCR beta chain sequence. Its antigen remains unknown. Repertoires were generated with immunoSEQ multiplex PCR, while TCRdb's copy carries only in-frame clones and drops some. The sample holds tens of thousands of clones; over 70% are singletons and the top ten take roughly 9%. Trimming at V came to 5 bases and at J to 4 bases, leaving 4 bases not matched to a gene. CDR1 is SNHLY, CDR2 FYNNEI, per germline. The CDR3 totals 14 residues. The record originates from a study of T cells in localized non-small cell lung cancer. Study outcomes and limitations: Adjacent lung had a median roughly 53 of the 100 largest tumor clones. Heterogeneity remains possible, as sequencing covered one tumor region only.

The chain employs TRBV2 and TRBJ2-2; TRBD1 aligns across 7 bases. The sample was peripheral blood, taken before any cancer treatment. This receptor was obtained from a man between 40 and 70 years old with stage III squamous cell lung carcinoma. Written as DNA, the CDR3 is TGTGCCAGCAGTACAGGGGCGAGCACCGGGGAGCTGTTTTTT. Protein product: CASSTGASTGELFF.